These T cell receptor beta chains were read from a single sample in a study of radiotherapy plus CTLA-4 blockade in lung cancer. Method: immunoSEQ multiplex PCR; TCRdb's copy keeps in-frame clones and lacks some. Of 20,000 to 30,000 clones listed, about 76% are singletons. The sequencing used peripheral blood, collected from a patient treated with radiotherapy plus ipilimumab. All receptors derive from a human donor with non-small cell lung cancer that progressed on radiotherapy plus ipilimumab. Both conserved end residues are part of each CDR3. A D gene is named only where the DNA matches it firmly. A row's size may be missing; if present it is once, few, many or a size class.

V	size	D	J	CDR3	DNA
TRBV6-1	-	-	TRBJ2-7	CASSEFGGSDEQYF	TGTGCCAGCAGTGAATTCGGAGGGTCGGACGAGCAGTACTTC
TRBV4-3	-	-	TRBJ1-4	CASSPRWGDREKLFF	TGCGCCAGCAGCCCACGCTGGGGGGACCGTGAAAAACTGTTTTTT
TRBV11-2	once	-	TRBJ2-1	CASSLDSGRDEQFF	TGTGCCAGCAGCCTAGACAGCGGACGAGATGAGCAGTTCTTC
TRBV19	-	-	TRBJ2-2	CASSIVGGGELFF	TGTGCCAGTAGTATCGTGGGGGGCGGGGAGCTGTTTTTT
TRBV4-1	-	-	TRBJ1-2	CASSQQGNYGYTF	TGCGCCAGCAGCCAACAGGGTAACTATGGCTACACCTTC
TRBV5-6	-	-	TRBJ2-7	CASSQRRGYEQYF	TGTGCCAGCAGCCAACGGAGGGGCTACGAGCAGTACTTC
TRBV6-5	-	TRBD2	TRBJ2-3	CASSYKAGGSTDTQYF	TGTGCCAGCAGTTACAAAGCGGGAGGGAGCACAGATACGCAGTATTTT
TRBV10-2	-	-	TRBJ2-5	CASSERQTQYF	TGCGCCAGCAGTGAGAGGCAGACCCAGTACTTC
TRBV11-2	-	-	TRBJ2-5	CASSLAGGETQYF	TGTGCCAGCAGCTTAGCCGGCGGGGAGACCCAGTACTTC
TRBV6-6	-	-	TRBJ2-3	CASSYSFTDTQYF	TGTGCCAGCAGTTACTCATTCACAGATACGCAGTATTTT
TRBV11-2	-	-	TRBJ1-1	CASGQNTEAFF	TGTGCCAGCGGACAGAACACTGAAGCTTTCTTT
TRBV15	-	TRBD1	TRBJ2-2	CATSRAGTGIFTGELFF	TGTGCCACCAGCAGGGCCGGGACAGGCATATTCACCGGGGAGCTGTTTTTT
TRBV6-6	-	TRBD2	TRBJ2-1	CASSPSGAGPYNEQFF	TGTGCCAGCAGTCCCTCCGGAGCGGGGCCCTACAATGAGCAGTTCTTC
TRBV27	-	-	TRBJ2-7	CATGGFAGEQYF	TGTGCCACCGGCGGGTTTGCAGGGGAGCAGTACTTC
TRBV7-2	-	TRBD1	TRBJ2-2	CASSGQGGTGELFF	TGTGCCAGCAGCGGACAGGGAGGCACCGGGGAGCTGTTTTTT
TRBV25-1	once	-	TRBJ2-7	CASSVGDASEQYF	TGTGCCAGCAGTGTGGGGGACGCTTCCGAGCAGTACTTC
TRBV7-3	-	-	TRBJ2-7	CASSPWQGGEQYF	TGTGCCAGCAGCCCCTGGCAGGGTGGCGAGCAGTACTTC
TRBV19	medium-sized	-	TRBJ2-2	CASSIRHPTGELFF	TGTGCCAGTAGTATAAGACACCCAACCGGGGAGCTGTTTTTT
TRBV19	-	TRBD1	TRBJ1-5	CASSSGQGAVQPQHF	TGTGCCAGTAGTTCGGGACAGGGGGCGGTTCAGCCCCAGCATTTT
TRBV13	-	-	TRBJ2-1	CASSPVSSYNEQFF	TGTGCCAGCAGCCCAGTGAGCTCCTACAATGAGCAGTTCTTC
TRBV5-5	-	-	TRBJ1-5	CASSLRGGNQPQHF	TGTGCCAGCAGCTTGAGGGGTGGCAATCAGCCCCAGCATTTT
TRBV10-3	-	-	TRBJ1-6	CAISESPTGPSPLHF	TGTGCCATCAGTGAGTCCCCGACGGGCCCTTCACCCCTCCACTTT
TRBV29-1	-	-	TRBJ1-2	CSVGLGSANYGYTF	TGCAGCGTTGGATTGGGGTCAGCTAACTATGGCTACACCTTC
TRBV7-9	-	TRBD2	TRBJ2-3	CASSLGAGGADTQYF	TGTGCCAGCAGCTTAGGAGCGGGGGGCGCAGATACGCAGTATTTT
TRBV7-6	-	TRBD1	TRBJ1-2	CASSLGDSPNYGYTF	TGTGCCAGCAGCTTAGGGGACAGTCCTAACTATGGCTACACCTTC
TRBV28	-	-	TRBJ1-5	CASSLVVGMQPQHF	TGTGCCAGCAGTTTGGTTGTGGGGATGCAGCCCCAGCATTTT
TRBV10-3	-	TRBD1	TRBJ2-7	CAITPGTGGNYEQYF	TGTGCCATCACTCCCGGGACAGGGGGCAACTACGAGCAGTACTTC
TRBV6-1	-	TRBD2	TRBJ2-1	CASSVGTSGNNEQFF	TGTGCCAGCAGTGTGGGGACTAGCGGGAATAATGAGCAGTTCTTC
TRBV19	-	TRBD1	TRBJ1-4	CASSALQGATNEKLFF	TGTGCCAGTAGTGCCTTACAGGGGGCAACTAATGAAAAACTGTTTTTT
TRBV4-3	once	-	TRBJ1-1	CASSGVGSEAFF	TGCGCCAGCAGCGGGGTGGGTTCTGAAGCTTTCTTT
TRBV2	-	-	TRBJ2-2	CASSLKNTGELFF	TGTGCCAGCAGCCTAAAGAACACCGGGGAGCTGTTTTTT
TRBV6-6	-	TRBD1	TRBJ2-3	CASKGRGYTDTQYF	TGTGCCAGCAAGGGCAGGGGGTATACAGATACGCAGTATTTT
TRBV6-1	-	-	TRBJ1-3	CASSARLGENTIYF	TGTGCCAGCAGTGCCCGTTTGGGGGAAAACACCATATATTTT
TRBV6-5	few	-	TRBJ1-5	CASSYRDGGNQPQHF	TGTGCCAGCAGTTACCGGGACGGAGGCAATCAGCCCCAGCATTTT
TRBV4-3	-	-	TRBJ1-3	CASSQGHREGDTIYF	TGCGCCAGCAGCCAAGGTCACAGGGAGGGGGACACCATATATTTT
TRBV2	-	TRBD1	TRBJ1-5	CASSEETGGNQPQHF	TGTGCCAGCAGTGAAGAAACAGGGGGGAATCAGCCCCAGCATTTT
TRBV4-1	-	-	TRBJ1-5	CASSQDWGSRNQPQHF	TGCGCCAGCAGCCAAGATTGGGGATCGAGAAATCAGCCCCAGCATTTT